The clone carrying this T cell receptor beta chain has more than one count but fewer than ten. Its antigen remains unidentified. Here immunoSEQ multiplex PCR was the method, and the copy in TCRdb shows in-frame clones only, minus some. Seen here are some 30,000 clones, roughly 70% observed once, and the top ten hold around 26%. There was relapse after autologous stem cell transplantation in every patient, and there was variation in brentuximab vedotin exposure. Best response was recorded as complete response, partial response or progressive disease. The data belong to a study of PD-1 blockade in classical Hodgkin lymphoma. Study findings and constraints: CD4+ TCR diversity, unlike CD8+, climbed significantly by C4D1. At baseline, newly diagnosed patients reportedly showed less TCR diversity than healthy donors. Similar baseline diversity was found in complete responders and newly diagnosed patients.

Germline CDR1 reads LNHDA; CDR2 reads SQIVND (reference sequence). This CDR3 spans 14 amino acids. Trimming cost V 4 bases and J 4 bases, with 13 bases left between them. The starting material was peripheral blood mononuclear cells (PBMCs), obtained before the second cycle of nivolumab. This receptor was identified in a human donor with classical Hodgkin lymphoma. The V gene is TRBV19, the J gene TRBJ1-2; D possibly corresponds to TRBD1 (5 bases). CDR3 region: CASSTLGGAYGYTF. Written as DNA, the CDR3 is TGTGCCAGTAGTACCCTCGGAGGGGCCTATGGCTACACCTTC.